Following are 14 T cell receptor beta chains from one sample sequenced in a study of T cells in tumors after PD-1 blockade. TCRdb keeps only in-frame clones here, not all; method: immunoSEQ multiplex PCR. The sample has around 12,000 clones; about 69% are singletons. This specimen was tumor tissue, taken before anti-PD-1 treatment. The receptors were gathered from a human donor with cutaneous squamous cell carcinoma.

The chain recombines TRBV27 with TRBJ1-2, with unresolved D. There are 14 residues in the CDR3. V lost 1 base, J lost 9 bases, and 15 bases lay in between. Germline CDR1 reads MNHEY; CDR2 reads SMNVEV (reference sequence). The CDR3 loop reads CASSLLASEGSYTF. The CDR3 region has the DNA TGTGCCAGCAGTTTATTGGCGTCTGAGGGTAGCTACACCTTC.

This rearrangement joins TRBV6-2 or TRBV6-3 to TRBJ1-2; no clear D. The germline V gene has CDR1 MNHEY and CDR2 SVGEGT. This CDR3 has 14 residues. Trimming took 2 bases from V and 0 from J, leaving 7 bases between them. CDR3 nucleotide sequence: TGTGCCAGCAGTTACATCGCCACTAACTATGGCTACACCTTC. Translating gives CASSYIATNYGYTF.

In its sample, this clone was seen a few times. The chain carries TRBV5-5 and TRBJ1-1; 7 bases map to TRBD1. Germline V lookup: CDR1 SGHKS, CDR2 YYEKEE (reference sequence). There are 16 residues in the CDR3. Unmatched junction bases numbered 11, after V lost 6 bases and J lost 0 bases. The CDR3 is CASIHLRGPMNTEAFF. CDR3 bases: TGTGCCAGCATACATTTAAGGGGGCCGATGAACACTGAAGCTTTCTTT.

The chain recombines TRBV2 with TRBJ1-1; D is perhaps TRBD1 (5 bases). Germline V lookup: CDR1 SNHLY, CDR2 FYNNEI. Trimming took 7 bases from V and 5 from J, leaving 8 bases between them. This CDR3 has 11 amino acids. CDR3 sequence reads: CASTGGTEAFF. CDR3 bases: TGTGCCAGCACTGGGGGGACTGAAGCTTTCTTT.

V and J are TRBV4-3 and TRBJ1-5; TRBD1 agrees at 8 bases. From germline, CDR1 is LGHNA and CDR2 YSLEER. The length of the CDR3 is 17 residues. The ends lost 1 base at V and 0 bases at J; junction bases unmatched: 5. The CDR3 here is CASSQVAGQDSNQPQHF. CDR3 coding DNA: TGCGCCAGCAGCCAAGTAGCGGGACAGGATAGCAATCAGCCCCAGCATTTT.

The chain is built from TRBV7-2 and TRBJ1-6; 11 positions agree with TRBD1. The CDR3 totals 16 residues. V trimming: 1 base; J trimming: 12 bases; junction bases outside the gene matches: 8. Per germline, CDR1 SGHTA and CDR2 FQGNSA. CDR3 in DNA: TGTGCCAGCAGCTTAGAGGGACAGGGGGGAGCAAGACCCCTCCACTTT. Translated, it gives CASSLEGQGGARPLHF.

This clone showed up just a few times. The CDR3 sequence is CASSPGGSSYNEQFF. The CDR3 DNA is TGTGCCAGCAGTCCAGGGGGGAGCTCCTACAATGAGCAGTTCTTC. The rearrangement uses TRBV6-2 or TRBV6-3 and TRBJ2-1; D is perhaps TRBD1 (7 bases). The CDR3 runs to 15 residues. V was pared by 5 bases and J by 0 bases, with 11 bases between. Germline V lookup: CDR1 MNHEY, CDR2 SVGEGT.

V is TRBV15 and J is TRBJ2-1; 8 nucleotides match TRBD2. This CDR3 region has 15 residues. V trimming: 5 bases; J trimming: 7 bases; junction bases outside the gene matches: 10. CDR1 LNHNV and CDR2 YYDKDF come from the germline V gene (reference sequence). The CDR3 sequence is CATSPRSASGNEQFF. CDR3 DNA sequence: TGTGCCACCAGCCCCCGGTCGGCTAGCGGGAATGAGCAGTTCTTC.

The chain is built from TRBV5-1 and TRBJ2-7; unclear D gene. The CDR3 runs to 18 residues. The V and J ends lost 0 bases and 3 bases respectively, with 22 bases between them. Germline-derived CDR1 and CDR2 are SGHRS and YFSETQ. CDR3 protein: CASSLATTLGTVSYEQYF. As DNA, the CDR3 is TGCGCCAGCAGCTTGGCAACGACACTGGGTACGGTCAGCTACGAGCAGTACTTC.

The genes are TRBV5-5 and TRBJ2-2; no firm D call. The germline V gene encodes CDR1 SGHKS and CDR2 YYEKEE (reference sequence). The length of the CDR3 is 14 residues. V was clipped by 0 bases and J by 6 bases, with 9 bases between them. The CDR3 nucleotides read TGTGCCAGCAGCTTGGGACCGGCGGCCGGGGAGCTGTTTTTT. It codes for CASSLGPAAGELFF. The full variable domain, rest sourced from reference TRBV5-5 and TRBJ2-2, is DAGVTQSPTHLIKTRGQQVTLRCSPISGHKSVSWYQQVLGQGPQFIFQYYEKEERGRGNFPDRFSARQFPNYSSELNVNALLLGDSALYLCASSLGPAAGELFFGEGSRLTVL.

This clone occurred a few times. The CDR3 region has the DNA TGTGCCAGCAGTTTCCGGGTTCTGGATGGCTACACCTTC. Amino acids: CASSFRVLDGYTF. J is TRBJ1-2 and V is TRBV12-3 or TRBV12-4; D is uncertain. With 3 bases removed from V and 6 bases from J, the gap between germline ends came to 11 bases. CDR3 length: 13 amino acids.

CDR3 coding DNA: TGTGCCAGCAGTTTACTAGCGGGCAGCTCCTACGAGCAGTACTTC. It is translated as CASSLLAGSSYEQYF. V and J are TRBV27 and TRBJ2-7; 8 bases fit TRBD2. Germline CDR1 reads MNHEY; CDR2 reads SMNVEV (reference sequence). J lost 0 bases, V lost 2 bases, and 3 bases had no gene match. The length of the CDR3 is 15 residues.

The rearrangement joins TRBV5-1 to TRBJ2-1; D call uncertain. The germline CDR1 and CDR2 sequences are SGHRS and YFSETQ. Trimming removed 0 bases from V and 3 bases from J, with 7 bases in between. This CDR3 region has 14 residues. In DNA, the CDR3 is TGCGCCAGCAGCTTGGGAGGATACTACAATGAGCAGTTCTTC. Protein sequence: CASSLGGYYNEQFF.

V gene TRBV6-5 combines with J gene TRBJ1-3, with D possibly matching TRBD1 (5 bases). The germline V gene encodes CDR1 MNHEY and CDR2 SVGAGI. The CDR3 is made up of 15 amino acids. Trimming left V 5 bases short and J 0 bases short, with 11 bases between. CDR3 in DNA: TGTGCCAGCAGTAAGGACACAACCTCTGGAAACACCATATATTTT. Amino acids: CASSKDTTSGNTIYF.